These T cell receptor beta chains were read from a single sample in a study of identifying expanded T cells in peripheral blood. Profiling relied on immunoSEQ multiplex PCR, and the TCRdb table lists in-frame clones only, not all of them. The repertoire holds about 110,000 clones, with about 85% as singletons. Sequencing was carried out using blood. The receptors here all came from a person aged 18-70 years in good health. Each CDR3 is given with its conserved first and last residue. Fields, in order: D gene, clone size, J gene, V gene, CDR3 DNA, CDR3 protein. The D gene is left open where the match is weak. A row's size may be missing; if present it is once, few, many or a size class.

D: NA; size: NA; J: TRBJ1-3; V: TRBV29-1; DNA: TGCAGCGTTGATTGGGGGGTGTCTGGAAACACCATATATTTT; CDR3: CSVDWGVSGNTIYF
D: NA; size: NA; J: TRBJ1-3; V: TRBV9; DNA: TGTGCCAGCAGCCCACAGTTCTCTGGAAACACCATATATTTT; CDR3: CASSPQFSGNTIYF
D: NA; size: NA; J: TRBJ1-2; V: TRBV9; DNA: TGTGCCAGCAGCGTAGGGGGTTCGGCTAACTATGGCTACACCTTC; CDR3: CASSVGGSANYGYTF
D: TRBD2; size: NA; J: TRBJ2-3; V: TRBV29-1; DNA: TGCAGCGTTGACCAGGGAGGGATAGATACGCAGTATTTT; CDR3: CSVDQGGIDTQYF
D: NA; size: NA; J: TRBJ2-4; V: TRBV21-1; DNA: TGTGCCAGCAGCAAAGAATTTTTTGGACAAGGGTACTTC; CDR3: CASSKEFFGQGYF
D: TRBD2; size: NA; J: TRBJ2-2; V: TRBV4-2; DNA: TGTGCCAGCAGCCCCGAGCGGGGGGCGGTAAGAGGGGAGCTGTTTTTT; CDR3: CASSPERGAVRGELFF
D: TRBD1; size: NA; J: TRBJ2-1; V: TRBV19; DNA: TGTGCCAGTAGTACTACAGGGGGCTTCGACAATGAGCAGTTCTTC; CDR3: CASSTTGGFDNEQFF
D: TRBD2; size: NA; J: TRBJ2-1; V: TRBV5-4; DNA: TGTGCCAGCAGTTTCGGACTAGCGGGGAGGAATGAGCAGTTCTTC; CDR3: CASSFGLAGRNEQFF
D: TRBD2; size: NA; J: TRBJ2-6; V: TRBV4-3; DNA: TGCGCCAGCAGCCAAGCAGGGACTAGCGGGCTCTCTGGGGCCAACGTCCTGACTTTC; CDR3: CASSQAGTSGLSGANVLTF
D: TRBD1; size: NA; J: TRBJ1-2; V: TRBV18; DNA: TGTGCCAGCTCAAACAACAGGGGGCGCGATGGCTACACCTTC; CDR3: CASSNNRGRDGYTF
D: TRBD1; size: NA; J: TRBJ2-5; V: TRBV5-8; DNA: TGTGCCAGCAGCTTGGGGGTAACAGGGGGCGGTGAGACCCAGTACTTC; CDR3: CASSLGVTGGGETQYF
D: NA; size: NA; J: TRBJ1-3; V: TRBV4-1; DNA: TGCGCCAGCGCCCCCACCTTCGGCTCTGGAAACACCATATATTTT; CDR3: CASAPTFGSGNTIYF
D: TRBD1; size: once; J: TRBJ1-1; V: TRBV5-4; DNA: TGTGCCAGCAGCCCGACTTCACAGGGGGCGGCCACTGAAGCTTTCTTT; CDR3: CASSPTSQGAATEAFF
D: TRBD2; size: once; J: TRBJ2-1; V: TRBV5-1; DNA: TGCGCCAGCAGCTTGCTGCCCCTAGCGGGAGAAGGTAATGAGCAGTTCTTC; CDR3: CASSLLPLAGEGNEQFF
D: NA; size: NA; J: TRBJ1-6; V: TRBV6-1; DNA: TGTGCCAGTAGAGAGGGAAATGGATCACCCCTCCACTTT; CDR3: CASREGNGSPLHF
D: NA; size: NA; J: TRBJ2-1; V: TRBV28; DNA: TGTGCCAGCAGCGTTCGGGGGAGGTATGGTGAGCAGTTCTTC; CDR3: CASSVRGRYGEQFF
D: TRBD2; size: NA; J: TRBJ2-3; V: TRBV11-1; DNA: TGTGCCAGCAGAAAGACTAGCGGGGGGGCTTCAGATACGCAGTATTTT; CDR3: CASRKTSGGASDTQYF
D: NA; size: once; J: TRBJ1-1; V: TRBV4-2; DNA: TGTGCCAGCAGCCAAGATATGGACACTGAAGCTTTCTTT; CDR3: CASSQDMDTEAFF
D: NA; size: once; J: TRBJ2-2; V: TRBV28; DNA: TGTGCCAGCAGTTTACGACCCGCCGGGGAGCTGTTTTTT; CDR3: CASSLRPAGELFF
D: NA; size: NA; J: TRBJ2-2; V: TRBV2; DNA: TGTGCCAGCAACAACCAGGGGACGAACACCGGGGAGCTGTTTTTT; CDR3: CASNNQGTNTGELFF
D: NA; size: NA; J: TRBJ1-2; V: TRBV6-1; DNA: TGTGCCAGCATCCCCGAGGGGCTACCTTTGTATGGCTACACCTTC; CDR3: CASIPEGLPLYGYTF
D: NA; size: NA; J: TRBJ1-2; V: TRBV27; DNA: TGTGCCAGCAGTCCCGTGAATGGGGGCCGCGGGGGGAACTATGGCTACACCTTC; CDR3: CASSPVNGGRGGNYGYTF
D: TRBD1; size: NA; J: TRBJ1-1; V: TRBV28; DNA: TGTGCCACCAAAACAGGGGCCAACACTGAAGCTTTCTTT; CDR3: CATKTGANTEAFF
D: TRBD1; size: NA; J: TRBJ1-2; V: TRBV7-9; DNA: TGTGCCAGTACTTACCTGACAGGGCGGGATGGCTACACCTTC; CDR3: CASTYLTGRDGYTF
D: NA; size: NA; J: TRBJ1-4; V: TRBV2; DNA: TGTGCCAGCTACATGATATCTAATGAAAAACTGTTTTTT; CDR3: CASYMISNEKLFF
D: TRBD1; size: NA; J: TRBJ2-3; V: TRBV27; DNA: TGTGCCAGCAGTGGGCCGGGACAGGGTGCAGATACGCAGTATTTT; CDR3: CASSGPGQGADTQYF
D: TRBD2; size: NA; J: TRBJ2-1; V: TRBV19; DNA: TGTGCCAGTAGTAAAACTAGCGGGGGGGCCTTCAATGAGCAGTTCTTC; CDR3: CASSKTSGGAFNEQFF
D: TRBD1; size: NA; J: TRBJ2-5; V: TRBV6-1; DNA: TGTGCCAGCAGTGAGGGTCTGTGGGACAGGGGCTCCCAAGAGACCCAGTACTTC; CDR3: CASSEGLWDRGSQETQYF
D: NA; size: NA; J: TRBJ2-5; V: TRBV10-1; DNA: TGCGCCAGCAGTGAGTCGATTGAAGAGACCCAGTACTTC; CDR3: CASSESIEETQYF
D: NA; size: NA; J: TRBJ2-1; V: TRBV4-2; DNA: TGTGCCAGCATCCCTGGGAGTGGTACCAATGAGCAGTTCTTC; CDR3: CASIPGSGTNEQFF
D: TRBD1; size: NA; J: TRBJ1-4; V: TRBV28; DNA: TGTGCCAGCAGCCAAATGACAGGGGATGAAAAACTGTTTTTT; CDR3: CASSQMTGDEKLFF
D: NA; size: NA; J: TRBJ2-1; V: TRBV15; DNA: TGTGCCACCAGCAGGCCGCTCGGACCGTACTACAATGAGCAGTTCTTC; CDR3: CATSRPLGPYYNEQFF
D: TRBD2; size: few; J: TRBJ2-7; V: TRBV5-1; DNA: TGCGCCAGCAGCCTAAATCTAGCGGGGGGGTACGAGCAGTACTTC; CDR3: CASSLNLAGGYEQYF
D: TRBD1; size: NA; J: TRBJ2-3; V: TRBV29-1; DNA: TGCAGCGTCGAAGACAGGGATGCCACAGATACGCAGTATTTT; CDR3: CSVEDRDATDTQYF
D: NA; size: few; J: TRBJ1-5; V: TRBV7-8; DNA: TGTGCCAGCAGCTTTGACGGGCGGGATCAGCCCCAGCATTTT; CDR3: CASSFDGRDQPQHF
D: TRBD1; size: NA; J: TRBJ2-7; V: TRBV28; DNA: TGTGCCAGCAGAACCAGACCCGGGACAGGGGGGTACGAGCAGTACTTC; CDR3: CASRTRPGTGGYEQYF
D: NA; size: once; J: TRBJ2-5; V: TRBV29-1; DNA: TGCAGCGTTGAGCTTTGGACAGCTCAAGAGACCCAGTACTTC; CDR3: CSVELWTAQETQYF
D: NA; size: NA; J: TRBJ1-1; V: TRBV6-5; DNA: TGTGCCAGCAGGCAAAGGGGGACCGGGAACACTGAAGCTTTCTTT; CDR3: CASRQRGTGNTEAFF
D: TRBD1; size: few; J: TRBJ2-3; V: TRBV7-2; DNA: TGTGCCAGCAGCTTAGCGGGACAGGGAGGGCCACGAACAGATACGCAGTATTTT; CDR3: CASSLAGQGGPRTDTQYF
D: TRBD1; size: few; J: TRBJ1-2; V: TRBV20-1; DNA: TGCAGTGCGGGACAGGAATATGGCTACACCTTC; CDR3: CSAGQEYGYTF
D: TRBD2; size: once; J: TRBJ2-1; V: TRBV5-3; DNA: TGTGCCAGAAGCTTGGCGACTAGCGGGAGGGGGGAGCAGTTCTTC; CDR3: CARSLATSGRGEQFF
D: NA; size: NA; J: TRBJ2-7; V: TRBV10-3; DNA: TGTGCCATCCCCGCCCGGGACAGCGGGCCCTACGAGCAGTACTTC; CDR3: CAIPARDSGPYEQYF
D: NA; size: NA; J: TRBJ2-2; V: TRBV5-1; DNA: TGCGCCAGCAGGGAGAACACCGGGGAGCTGTTTTTT; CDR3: CASRENTGELFF
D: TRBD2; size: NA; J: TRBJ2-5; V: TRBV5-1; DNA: TGCGCCAGCAGCTTGGGGGCGGGGGACCAAGAGACCCAGTACTTC; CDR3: CASSLGAGDQETQYF
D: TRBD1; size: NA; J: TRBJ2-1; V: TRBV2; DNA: TGTGCCACCATGGGGGACAGGAGCGACAGGGAGCAGTTCTTC; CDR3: CATMGDRSDREQFF
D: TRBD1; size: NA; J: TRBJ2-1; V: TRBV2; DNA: TGTGCCAGCAGTGGCAATACAGGGGGTGAGCAGTTCTTC; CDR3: CASSGNTGGEQFF
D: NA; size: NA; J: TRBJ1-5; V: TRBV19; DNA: TGTGCCAGCCACACCCCAGGTGATAGCAATCAGCCCCAGCATTTT; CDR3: CASHTPGDSNQPQHF
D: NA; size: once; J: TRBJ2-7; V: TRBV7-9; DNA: TGTGCCAGCAGCGCTCCCCTGGCAGGGACCGAGCAGTACTTC; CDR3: CASSAPLAGTEQYF
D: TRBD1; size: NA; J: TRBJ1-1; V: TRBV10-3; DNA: TGTGCCATCAGGCCGGGACAGGGGGATTTGGCTTTCTTT; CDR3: CAIRPGQGDLAFF
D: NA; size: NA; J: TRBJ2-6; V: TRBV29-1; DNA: TGCAGCGTTGACCAAAACTCTGGGGCCAACGTCCTGACTTTC; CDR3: CSVDQNSGANVLTF
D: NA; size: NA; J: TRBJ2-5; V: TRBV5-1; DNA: TGCGCCAGCAGTTCATGGGGGGGGCCTCCGGAGACCCAGTACTTC; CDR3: CASSSWGGPPETQYF
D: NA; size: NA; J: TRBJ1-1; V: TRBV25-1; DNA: TGTGCCAGCAGAAACCTAGGGATTGAGAAGAACACTGAAGCTTTCTTT; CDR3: CASRNLGIEKNTEAFF
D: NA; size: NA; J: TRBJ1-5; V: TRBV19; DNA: TGTGCCAGTAGTATAGCGTCCCGGGGGGCGAGCAATCAGCCCCAGCATTTT; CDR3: CASSIASRGASNQPQHF
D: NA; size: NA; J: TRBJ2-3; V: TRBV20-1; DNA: TGCAGTGCTGCTCCGGCGGATACGCAGTATTTT; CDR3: CSAAPADTQYF
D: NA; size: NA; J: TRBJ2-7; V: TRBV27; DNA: TGTGCCAGCAGAGGGACTTACTACGAGCAGTACTTC; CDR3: CASRGTYYEQYF
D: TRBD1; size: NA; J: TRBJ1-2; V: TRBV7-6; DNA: TGTGCCAGCAGCACAGGGGGCTGGGGGAGATACACCTTC; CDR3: CASSTGGWGRYTF
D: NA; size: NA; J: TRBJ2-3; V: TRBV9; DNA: TGTGCCAGCAGCGACAGGACCCCCACAGATACGCAGTATTTT; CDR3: CASSDRTPTDTQYF